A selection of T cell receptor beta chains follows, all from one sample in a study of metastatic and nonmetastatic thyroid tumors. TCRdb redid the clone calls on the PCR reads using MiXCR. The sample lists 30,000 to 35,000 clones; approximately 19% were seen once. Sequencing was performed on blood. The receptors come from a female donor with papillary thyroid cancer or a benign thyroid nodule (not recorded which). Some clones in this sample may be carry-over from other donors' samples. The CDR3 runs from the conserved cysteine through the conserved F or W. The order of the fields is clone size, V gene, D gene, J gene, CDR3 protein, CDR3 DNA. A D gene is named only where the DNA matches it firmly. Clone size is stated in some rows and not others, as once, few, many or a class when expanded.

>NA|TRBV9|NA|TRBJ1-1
CASSVDDTEAFF
TGTGCCAGCAGCGTAGATGACACTGAAGCTTTCTTT
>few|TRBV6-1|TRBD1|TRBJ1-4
CASSEVGTGTNEKLFF
TGTGCCAGCAGTGAAGTCGGGACAGGGACTAATGAAAAACTGTTTTTT
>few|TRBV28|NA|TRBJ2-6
CASSRDRVAGANVLTF
TGTGCCAGCAGCCGAGACAGAGTCGCTGGGGCCAACGTCCTGACTTTC
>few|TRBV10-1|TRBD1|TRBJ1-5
CASSERGREDRDRTSGNQPQHF
TGCGCCAGCAGTGAGAGGGGGCGAGAAGACAGGGACAGAACATCGGGCAATCAGCCCCAGCATTTT
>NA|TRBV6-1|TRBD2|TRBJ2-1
CASSPSGSSYNEQFF
TGTGCCAGCAGTCCAAGCGGGAGCTCCTACAATGAGCAGTTCTTC
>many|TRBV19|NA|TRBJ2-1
CASSLTGEPYNEQFF
TGTGCCAGTAGCCTTACGGGAGAACCCTACAATGAGCAGTTCTTC
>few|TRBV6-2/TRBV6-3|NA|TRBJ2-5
CASSYTKGRPQETQYF
TGTGCCAGCAGTTACACCAAAGGACGTCCCCAAGAGACCCAGTACTTC
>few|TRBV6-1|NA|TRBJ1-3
CASQATGLNTIYF
TGTGCCAGCCAGGCGACAGGCCTCAACACCATATATTTT
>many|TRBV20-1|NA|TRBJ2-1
CSASSASPSLSGHEQFF
TGCAGTGCTAGTAGCGCTTCCCCTAGCTTATCAGGGCATGAGCAGTTCTTC
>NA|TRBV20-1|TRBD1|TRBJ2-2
CSALTGANTGELFF
TGCAGTGCTCTCACAGGGGCGAACACCGGGGAGCTGTTTTTT
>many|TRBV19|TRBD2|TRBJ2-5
CASSTSVLQETQYF
TGTGCCAGTAGCACTAGCGTCCTCCAGGAGACCCAGTACTTC
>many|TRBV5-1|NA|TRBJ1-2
CASSLRGGDYGYTF
TGCGCCAGCAGCTTGCGGGGGGGCGACTATGGCTACACCTTC
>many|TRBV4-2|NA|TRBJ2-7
CASSQGGPSLEQYF
TGTGCCAGCAGCCAAGGGGGCCCCAGTTTGGAGCAGTACTTC
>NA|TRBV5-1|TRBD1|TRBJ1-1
CASSFVQGANTEAFF
TGCGCCAGCAGCTTTGTACAGGGGGCTAACACTGAAGCTTTCTTT
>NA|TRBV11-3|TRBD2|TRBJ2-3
CASSLRAGASDTQYF
TGTGCCAGCAGCTTACGGGCGGGAGCCTCGGATACGCAGTATTTT
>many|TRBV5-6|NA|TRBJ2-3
CASSLKGADTQYF
TGTGCCAGCAGCTTGAAGGGTGCAGATACGCAGTATTTT
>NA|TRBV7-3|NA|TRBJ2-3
CASSSGQITDTQYF
TGTGCCAGCAGCTCTGGGCAGATCACAGATACGCAGTATTTT
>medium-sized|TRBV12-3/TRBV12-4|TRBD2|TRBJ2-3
CASSFRLAGGDTQYF
TGTGCCAGCAGTTTTAGACTAGCGGGAGGAGATACGCAGTATTTT
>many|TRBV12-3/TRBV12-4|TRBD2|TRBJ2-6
CASRAGGSGANVLTF
TGTGCCAGCAGGGCGGGGGGGTCTGGGGCCAACGTCCTGACTTTC
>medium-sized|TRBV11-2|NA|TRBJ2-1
CASSLDLGEQFF
TGTGCCAGCAGCTTAGATCTTGGTGAGCAGTTCTTC
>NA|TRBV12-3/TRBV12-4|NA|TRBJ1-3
CASSLGNSGNTIYF
TGTGCCAGCAGTTTAGGCAACTCTGGAAACACCATATATTTT
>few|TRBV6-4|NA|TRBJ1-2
CACSAITISFRGYTF
TGTGCCTGCAGTGCTATAACGATAAGTTTTCGTGGCTACACCTTC
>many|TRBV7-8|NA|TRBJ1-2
CASSLGTNYGYTF
TGTGCCAGCAGCTTAGGGACTAACTATGGCTACACCTTC
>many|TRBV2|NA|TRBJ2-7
CASSEISGTYEQYF
TGTGCCAGCAGTGAAATTAGCGGAACCTACGAGCAGTACTTC
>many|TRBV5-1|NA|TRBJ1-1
CASSLGVETEAFF
TGCGCCAGCAGCTTGGGGGTAGAAACTGAAGCTTTCTTT
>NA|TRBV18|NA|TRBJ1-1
CASSPGQRGTEAFF
TGTGCCAGCTCACCCGGACAGAGGGGCACTGAAGCTTTCTTT
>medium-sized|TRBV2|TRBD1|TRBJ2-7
CASRGQGFGLDEQYF
TGTGCCAGCAGGGGACAGGGGTTCGGACTGGACGAGCAGTACTTC
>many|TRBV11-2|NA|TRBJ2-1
CASSSLRGGDNEQFF
TGTGCCAGCAGCTCCTTAAGGGGGGGGGACAATGAGCAGTTCTTC
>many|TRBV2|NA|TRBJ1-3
CASSEGQYSGNTIYF
TGTGCCAGCAGTGAAGGACAGTACTCTGGAAACACCATATATTTT